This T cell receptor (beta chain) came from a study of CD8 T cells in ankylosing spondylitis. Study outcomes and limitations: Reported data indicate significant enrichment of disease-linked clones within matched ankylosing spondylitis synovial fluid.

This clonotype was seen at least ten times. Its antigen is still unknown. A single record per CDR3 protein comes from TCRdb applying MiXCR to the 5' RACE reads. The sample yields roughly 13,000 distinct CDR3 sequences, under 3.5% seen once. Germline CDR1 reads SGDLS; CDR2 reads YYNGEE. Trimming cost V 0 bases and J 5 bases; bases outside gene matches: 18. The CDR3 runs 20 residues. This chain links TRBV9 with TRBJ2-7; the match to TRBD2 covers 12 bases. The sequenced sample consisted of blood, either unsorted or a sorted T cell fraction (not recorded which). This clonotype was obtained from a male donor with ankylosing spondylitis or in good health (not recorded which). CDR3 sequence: CASSVATGTSGSRSPHEQYF. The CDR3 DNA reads TGTGCCAGCAGCGTAGCTACGGGGACTAGCGGGTCCCGTTCTCCCCACGAGCAGTACTTC.